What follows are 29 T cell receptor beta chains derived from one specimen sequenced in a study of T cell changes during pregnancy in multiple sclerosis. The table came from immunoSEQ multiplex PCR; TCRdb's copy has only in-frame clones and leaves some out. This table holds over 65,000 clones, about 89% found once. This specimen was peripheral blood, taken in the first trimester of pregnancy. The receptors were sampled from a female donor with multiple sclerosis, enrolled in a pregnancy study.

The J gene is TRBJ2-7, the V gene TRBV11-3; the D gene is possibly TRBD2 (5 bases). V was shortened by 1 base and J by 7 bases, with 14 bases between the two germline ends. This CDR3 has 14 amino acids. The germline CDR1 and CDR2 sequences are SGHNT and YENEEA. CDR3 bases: TGTGCCAGCAGCTTAGGTGTGGTAGCGCAAGAGCAGTACTTC. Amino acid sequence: CASSLGVVAQEQYF.

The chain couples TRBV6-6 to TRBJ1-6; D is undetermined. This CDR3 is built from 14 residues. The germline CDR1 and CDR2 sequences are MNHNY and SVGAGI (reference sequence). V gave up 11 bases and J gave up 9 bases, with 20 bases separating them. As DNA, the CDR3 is TGTGCCGGGAGGGTGGATTCGACGGGTTCACCCCTCCACTTT. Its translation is CAGRVDSTGSPLHF.

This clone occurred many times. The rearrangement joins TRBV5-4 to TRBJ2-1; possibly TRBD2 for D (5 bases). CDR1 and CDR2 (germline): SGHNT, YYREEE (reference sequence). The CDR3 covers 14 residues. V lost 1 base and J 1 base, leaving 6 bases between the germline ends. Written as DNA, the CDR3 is TGTGCCAGCAGCTTGCGGGGTTCCTACAATGAGCAGTTCTTC. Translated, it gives CASSLRGSYNEQFF.

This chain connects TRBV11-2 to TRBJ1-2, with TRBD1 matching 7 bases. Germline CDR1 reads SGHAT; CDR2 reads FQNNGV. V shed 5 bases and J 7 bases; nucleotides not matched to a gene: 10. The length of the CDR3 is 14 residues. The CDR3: CASSPTGNLGGYTF. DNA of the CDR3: TGTGCCAGCAGCCCGACAGGGAACCTGGGTGGCTACACCTTC.

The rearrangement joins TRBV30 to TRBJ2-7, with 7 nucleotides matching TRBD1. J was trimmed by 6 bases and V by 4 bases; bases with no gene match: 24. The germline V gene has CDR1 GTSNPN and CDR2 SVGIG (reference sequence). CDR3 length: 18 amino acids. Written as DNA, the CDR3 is TGTGCCTGGAATCTCACCCCGAATTTTTCAGGGGGTTTCGGCGAGCAGTACTTC. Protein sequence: CAWNLTPNFSGGFGEQYF. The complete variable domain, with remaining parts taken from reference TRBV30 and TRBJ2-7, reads SQTIHQWPATLVQPVGSPLSLECTVEGTSNPNLYWYRQAAGRGLQLLFYSVGIGQISSEVPQNLSASRPQDRQFILSSKKLLLSDSGFYLCAWNLTPNFSGGFGEQYFGPGTRLTVT.

The CDR3 region is CSVGEGGSAYNEQFF. CDR3 nucleotide sequence: TGCAGCGTTGGGGAGGGGGGGTCGGCCTACAATGAGCAGTTCTTC. This chain joins TRBV29-1 and TRBJ2-1, with D possibly matching TRBD2 (7 bases). The CDR3 spans 15 residues. The germline V and J ends were trimmed by 4 bases and 2 bases, with 15 bases remaining between them. Germline V CDR1 and CDR2: SQVTM, ANQGSEA.

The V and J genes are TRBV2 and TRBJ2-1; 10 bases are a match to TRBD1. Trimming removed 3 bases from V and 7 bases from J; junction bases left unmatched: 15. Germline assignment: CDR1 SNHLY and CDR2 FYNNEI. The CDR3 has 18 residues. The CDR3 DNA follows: TGTGCCAGCAGTGAGGCCGACTTGGGGGACAGGGGTTCGAATGAGCAGTTCTTC. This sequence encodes CASSEADLGDRGSNEQFF.

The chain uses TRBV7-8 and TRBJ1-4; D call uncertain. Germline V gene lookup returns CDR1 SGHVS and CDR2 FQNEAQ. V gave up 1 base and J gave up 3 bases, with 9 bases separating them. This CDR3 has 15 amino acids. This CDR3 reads CASSLGRAPNEKLFF. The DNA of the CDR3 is TGTGCCAGCAGCTTAGGGAGGGCCCCTAATGAAAAACTGTTTTTT. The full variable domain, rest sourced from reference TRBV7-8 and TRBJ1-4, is GAGVSQSPRYKVAKRGQDVALRCDPISGHVSLFWYQQALGQGPEFLTYFQNEAQLDKSGLPSDRFFAERPEGSVSTLKIQRTQQEDSAVYLCASSLGRAPNEKLFFGSGTQLSVL.

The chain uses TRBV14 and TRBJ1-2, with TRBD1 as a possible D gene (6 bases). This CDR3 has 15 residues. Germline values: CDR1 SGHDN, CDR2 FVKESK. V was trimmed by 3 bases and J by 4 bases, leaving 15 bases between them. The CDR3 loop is CASSHRDIGGYGYTF. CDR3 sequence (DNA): TGTGCCAGCAGCCATCGGGACATTGGCGGCTATGGCTACACCTTC.

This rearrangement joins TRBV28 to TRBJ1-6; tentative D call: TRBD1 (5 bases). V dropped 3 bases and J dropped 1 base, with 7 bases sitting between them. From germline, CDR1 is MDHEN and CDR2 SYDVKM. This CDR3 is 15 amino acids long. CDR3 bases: TGTGCCAGCAGTTTGGGACTGTCCTATAATTCACCCCTCCACTTT. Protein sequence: CASSLGLSYNSPLHF. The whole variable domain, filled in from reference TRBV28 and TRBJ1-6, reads DVKVTQSSRYLVKRTGEKVFLECVQDMDHENMFWYRQDPGLGLRLIYFSYDVKMKEKGDIPEGYSVSREKKERFSLILESASTNQTSMYLCASSLGLSYNSPLHFGNGTRLTVT.

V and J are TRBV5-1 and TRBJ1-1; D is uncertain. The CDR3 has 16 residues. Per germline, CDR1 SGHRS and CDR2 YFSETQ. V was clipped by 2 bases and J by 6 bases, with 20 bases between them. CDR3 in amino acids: CASSLGEGRGRAEAFF. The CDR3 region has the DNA TGCGCCAGCAGCTTAGGCGAAGGTAGAGGTCGGGCTGAAGCTTTCTTT.

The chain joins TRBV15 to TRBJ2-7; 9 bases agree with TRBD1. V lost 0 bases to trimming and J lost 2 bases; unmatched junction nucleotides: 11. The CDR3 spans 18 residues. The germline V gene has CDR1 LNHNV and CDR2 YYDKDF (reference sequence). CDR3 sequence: CATSRDLSTGGGTYEQYF. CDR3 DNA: TGTGCCACCAGCAGAGATCTCTCGACAGGGGGAGGGACCTACGAGCAGTACTTC.

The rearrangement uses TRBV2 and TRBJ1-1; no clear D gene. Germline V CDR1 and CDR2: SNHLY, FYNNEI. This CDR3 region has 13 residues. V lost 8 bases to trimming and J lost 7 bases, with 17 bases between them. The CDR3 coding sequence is TGTGCCAGCGATAGACAAGCCCGCCATGAAGCTTTCTTT. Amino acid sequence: CASDRQARHEAFF.

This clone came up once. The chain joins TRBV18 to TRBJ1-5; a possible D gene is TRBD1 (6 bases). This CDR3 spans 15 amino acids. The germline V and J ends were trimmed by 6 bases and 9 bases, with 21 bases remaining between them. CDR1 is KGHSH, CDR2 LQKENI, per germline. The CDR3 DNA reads TGTGCCAGCTCCAACCAGGGGTCCGGAAGGCTGCCCCAGCATTTT. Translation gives CASSNQGSGRLPQHF.

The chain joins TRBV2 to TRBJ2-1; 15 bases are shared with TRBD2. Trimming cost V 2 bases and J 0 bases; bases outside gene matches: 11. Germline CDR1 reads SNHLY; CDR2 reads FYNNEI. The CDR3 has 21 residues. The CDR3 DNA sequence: TGTGCCAGCAGTGAAACTCCGGGACTAGCGGGGGGCGGGAGCTCCTACAATGAGCAGTTCTTC. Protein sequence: CASSETPGLAGGGSSYNEQFF.

The DNA for the CDR3 is TGTGCCAGAAGAAGGCAGCGCCAGACCCAAGAGACCCAGTACTTC. The encoded protein is CARRRQRQTQETQYF. The chain carries TRBV11-2 and TRBJ2-5, with D hard to call. The CDR3 sequence is 15 residues long. Deletions cut 9 bases from V and 1 base from J, with 18 bases between. Germline V gives CDR1 SGHAT, CDR2 FQNNGV.

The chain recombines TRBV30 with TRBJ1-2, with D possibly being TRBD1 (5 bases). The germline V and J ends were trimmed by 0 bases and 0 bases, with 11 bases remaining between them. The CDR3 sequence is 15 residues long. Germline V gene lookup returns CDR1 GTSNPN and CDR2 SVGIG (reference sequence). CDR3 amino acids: CAWSVPRTPNYGYTF. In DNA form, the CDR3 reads TGTGCCTGGAGTGTCCCTAGGACACCTAACTATGGCTACACCTTC. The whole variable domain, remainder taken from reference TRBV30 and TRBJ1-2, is SQTIHQWPATLVQPVGSPLSLECTVEGTSNPNLYWYRQAAGRGLQLLFYSVGIGQISSEVPQNLSASRPQDRQFILSSKKLLLSDSGFYLCAWSVPRTPNYGYTFGSGTRLTVV.

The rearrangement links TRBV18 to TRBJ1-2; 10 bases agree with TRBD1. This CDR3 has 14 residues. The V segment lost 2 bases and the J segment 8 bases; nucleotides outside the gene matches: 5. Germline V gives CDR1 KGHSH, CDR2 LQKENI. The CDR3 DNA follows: TGTGCCAGCTCACCAGGGACAGGGGCTGAGGGCTACACCTTC. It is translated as CASSPGTGAEGYTF.

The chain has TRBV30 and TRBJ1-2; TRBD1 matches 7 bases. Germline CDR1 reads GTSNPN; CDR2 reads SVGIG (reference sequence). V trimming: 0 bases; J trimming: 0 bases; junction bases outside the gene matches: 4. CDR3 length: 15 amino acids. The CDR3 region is CAWSVRGLPNYGYTF. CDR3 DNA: TGTGCCTGGAGTGTAAGGGGGCTCCCTAACTATGGCTACACCTTC.

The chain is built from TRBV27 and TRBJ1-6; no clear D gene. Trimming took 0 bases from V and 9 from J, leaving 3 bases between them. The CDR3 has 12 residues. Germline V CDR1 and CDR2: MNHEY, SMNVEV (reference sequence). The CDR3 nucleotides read TGTGCCAGCAGTTTATCGGCTTCACCCCTCCACTTT. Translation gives CASSLSASPLHF.

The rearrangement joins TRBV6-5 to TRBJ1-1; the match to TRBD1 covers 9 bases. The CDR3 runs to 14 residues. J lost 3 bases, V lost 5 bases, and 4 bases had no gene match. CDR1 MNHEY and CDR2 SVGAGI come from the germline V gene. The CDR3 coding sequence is TGTGCCAGCAGTCGGACAGGGGAGTACACTGAAGCTTTCTTT. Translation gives CASSRTGEYTEAFF.

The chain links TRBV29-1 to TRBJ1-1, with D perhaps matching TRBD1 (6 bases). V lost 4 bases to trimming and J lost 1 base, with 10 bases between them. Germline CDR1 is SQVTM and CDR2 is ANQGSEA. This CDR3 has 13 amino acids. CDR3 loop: CSVVPGANTEAFF. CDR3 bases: TGCAGCGTTGTCCCAGGGGCGAACACTGAAGCTTTCTTT.

This chain's CDR3 is CASSEGRRSYNEQFF. The CDR3 DNA is TGTGCCAGCAGTGAAGGCAGGAGGTCCTACAATGAGCAGTTCTTC. The chain combines TRBV2 with TRBJ2-1; D is perhaps TRBD2 (5 bases). Germline V gene data show CDR1 as SNHLY and CDR2 as FYNNEI. Trimming pared 1 base from V and 1 base from J, leaving 8 bases between. The CDR3 runs to 15 residues.

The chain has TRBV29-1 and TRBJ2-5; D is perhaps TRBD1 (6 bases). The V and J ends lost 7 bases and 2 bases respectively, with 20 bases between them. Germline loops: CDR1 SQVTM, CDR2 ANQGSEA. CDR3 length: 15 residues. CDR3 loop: CSGGRSQGSQETQYF. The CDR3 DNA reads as TGCAGCGGCGGTCGATCACAGGGAAGTCAAGAGACCCAGTACTTC. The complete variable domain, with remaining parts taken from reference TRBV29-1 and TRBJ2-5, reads SAVISQKPSRDICQRGTSLTIQCQVDSQVTMMFWYRQQPGQSLTLIATANQGSEATYESGFVIDKFPISRPNLTFSTLTVSNMSPEDSSIYLCSGGRSQGSQETQYFGPGTRLLVL.

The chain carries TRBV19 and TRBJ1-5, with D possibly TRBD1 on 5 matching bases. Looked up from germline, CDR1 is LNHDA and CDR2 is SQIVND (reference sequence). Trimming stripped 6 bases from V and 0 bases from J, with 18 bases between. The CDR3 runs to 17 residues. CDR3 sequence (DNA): TGTGCCAGTAGGACCGACAGAAATACATATAGCAATCAGCCCCAGCATTTT. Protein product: CASRTDRNTYSNQPQHF.

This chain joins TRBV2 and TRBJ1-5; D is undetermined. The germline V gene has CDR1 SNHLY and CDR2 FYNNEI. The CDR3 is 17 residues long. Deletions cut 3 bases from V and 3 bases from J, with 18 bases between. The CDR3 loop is CASSDDETHGLNQPQHF. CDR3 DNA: TGTGCCAGCAGTGACGATGAAACTCATGGGCTCAATCAGCCCCAGCATTTT.

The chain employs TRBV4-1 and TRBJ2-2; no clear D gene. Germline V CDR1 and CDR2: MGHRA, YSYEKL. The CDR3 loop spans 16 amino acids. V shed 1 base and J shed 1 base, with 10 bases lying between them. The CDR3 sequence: CASSQAPILNTGELFF. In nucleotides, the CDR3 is TGCGCCAGCAGCCAAGCCCCCATTTTGAACACCGGGGAGCTGTTTTTT.

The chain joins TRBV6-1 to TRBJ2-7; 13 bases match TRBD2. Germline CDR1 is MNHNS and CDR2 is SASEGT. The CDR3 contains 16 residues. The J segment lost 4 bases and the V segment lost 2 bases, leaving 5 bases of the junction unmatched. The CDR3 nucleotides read TGTGCCAGCAGTGAACTAACTAGCGGGAGGGCTTACGAGCAGTACTTC. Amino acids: CASSELTSGRAYEQYF.

CDR3 DNA: TGCGCCAGCAGCGTCGGACAGGGGGCGGTCGGGGAGCTGTTTTTT. Its translation is CASSVGQGAVGELFF. The rearrangement links TRBV5-1 to TRBJ2-2; TRBD1 matches 11 bases. The J segment lost 7 bases and the V segment lost 4 bases, leaving 6 bases of the junction unmatched. Germline V gene sequence: CDR1 SGHRS, CDR2 YFSETQ. The CDR3 extends over 15 amino acids. Full variable domain (outside the CDR3, taken from reference TRBV5-1 and TRBJ2-2): KAGVTQTPRYLIKTRGQQVTLSCSPISGHRSVSWYQQTPGQGLQFLFEYFSETQRNKGNFPGRFSGRQFSNSRSEMNVSTLELGDSALYLCASSVGQGAVGELFFGEGSRLTVL.